This T cell receptor (beta chain) was retrieved from a study of shared clonotypes between healthy human individuals. Whole-study context: A donor's plate count was three for CD4 naive and three for CD4 memory; CD8 naive had two and CD8 memory one. Findings and caveats of the study: Generation of non-shared clonotypes was less probable than generation of clonotypes shared by all four donors.

Clones were sequenced by immunoSEQ multiplex PCR, and TCRdb holds only the in-frame ones, with some missing. The sample contains 1,100,000 or so clones, 78% of which appear only once. This clone was counted only a few times. As yet, its antigen is unknown. V dropped 2 bases and J dropped 0; count of bases not matched to a gene: 17. Germline CDR1 and CDR2: MDHEN and SYDVKM. CDR3 length: 20 amino acids. The chain employs TRBV28 and TRBJ2-7, with TRBD2 identical over 9 bases. This TCR was sampled from a man aged 18 to 35 in good health. Some clones in this sample may be carry-over from other donors' samples. The sequenced sample was memory CD4+ T cells from PBMCs. Subset meaning: CD45RA-negative fraction. CDR3 sequence: CASSLAPRLAEGTSSYEQYF. CDR3 coding DNA: TGTGCCAGCAGTTTAGCCCCTCGACTAGCGGAAGGTACAAGCTCCTACGAGCAGTACTTC.